Listed here are 3 T cell receptor beta chains from one sample, sequenced in a study of Tregs in tolerant kidney transplant recipients. Sequencing used immunoSEQ multiplex PCR; TCRdb keeps in-frame clones, though not all of them. The repertoire shows about 48,000 clones; the top ten hold roughly 0.89%. The sequencing here drew on CD4+ T cells from blood, taken before the transplant. Receptors originate from a human donor who received a combined kidney and bone marrow transplant.

About this clone itself: Read coverage stops 3 residues before the CDR3 terminus; the germline J gene supplies the remainder. This chain connects TRBV19 to TRBJ2-1; no reliable D call. The CDR3 runs to 12 residues. In germline, CDR1 is LNHDA, CDR2 SQIVND (reference sequence). Trimming shortened V by 9 bases and J by 3 bases, and 9 bases separated the two germline ends. CDR3 protein: CASREDYNEQFF. The sequenced part of the CDR3 DNA is TGTGCCAGCCGCGAAGACTACAATGAG. The full variable domain, its missing parts supplied by reference TRBV19 and TRBJ2-1, is DGGITQSPKYLFRKEGQNVTLSCEQNLNHDAMYWYRQDPGQGLRLIYYSQIVNDFQKGDIAEGYSVSREKKESFPLTVTSAQKNPTAFYLCASREDYNEQFFGPGTRLTVL.

In regard to this clone: Read sequence stops 3 residues before the CDR3 end, and the germline J gene provides the missing end. This sequence joins TRBV13 and TRBJ2-7, with D perhaps TRBD1 (5 bases). The CDR3 spans 12 residues. Per germline, CDR1 PRHDT and CDR2 FYEKMQ (reference sequence). The V end lost 5 bases, the J end lost 5 bases, and 10 bases lay between the germline ends. CDR3 in amino acids: CASSPGAHEQYF. The CDR3 DNA, read in part, is TGTGCCAGCAGCCCTGGGGCCCACGAG.

Points on this clone: The CDR3 is cut off 3 residues early in the read; its end comes from the germline J gene. The chain carries TRBV18 and TRBJ1-1; unclear D gene. The germline V and J ends were trimmed by 2 bases and 4 bases, with 8 bases remaining between them. Per the germline V gene, CDR1 is KGHSH and CDR2 is LQKENI. This CDR3 comprises 13 residues. CDR3 DNA (partial): TGTGCCAGCTCACCAACTGGTGGCACTGAA. The encoded protein is CASSPTGGTE. The whole CDR3 protein is CASSPTGGTEAFF.